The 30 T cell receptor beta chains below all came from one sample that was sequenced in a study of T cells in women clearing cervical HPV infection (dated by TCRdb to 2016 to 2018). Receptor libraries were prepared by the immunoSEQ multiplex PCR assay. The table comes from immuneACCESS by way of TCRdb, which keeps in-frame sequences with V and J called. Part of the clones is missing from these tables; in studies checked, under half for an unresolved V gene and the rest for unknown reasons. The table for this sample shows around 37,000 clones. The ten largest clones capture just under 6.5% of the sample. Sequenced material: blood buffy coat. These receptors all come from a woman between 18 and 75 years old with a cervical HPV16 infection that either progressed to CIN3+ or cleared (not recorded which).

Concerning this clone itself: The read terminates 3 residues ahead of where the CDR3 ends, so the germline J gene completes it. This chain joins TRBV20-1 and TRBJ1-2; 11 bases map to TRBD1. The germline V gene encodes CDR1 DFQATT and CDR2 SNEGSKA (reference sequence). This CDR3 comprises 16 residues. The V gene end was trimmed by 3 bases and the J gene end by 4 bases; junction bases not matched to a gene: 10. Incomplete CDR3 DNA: TGCAGTGCTAGCGGAGGACAGGGGGCGAACAGCTATGGC. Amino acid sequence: CSASGGQGANSYG. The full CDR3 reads CSASGGQGANSYGYTF.

CDR3 residues: CASSNGANTGELFF. CDR3 bases read: TGTGCCAGTAGTAACGGGGCGAACACCGGGGAG. The gene calls are TRBV19 and TRBJ2-2, with D maybe TRBD2 (5 bases). The read terminates 3 residues before the CDR3 end, so the remaining end is supplied by the germline J gene. Per the germline V gene, CDR1 is LNHDA and CDR2 is SQIVND (reference sequence). This CDR3 has 14 residues. Trimming removed 4 bases at V and 0 bases at J, with 6 bases between. The complete variable domain, with remaining parts taken from reference TRBV19 and TRBJ2-2, reads DGGITQSPKYLFRKEGQNVTLSCEQNLNHDAMYWYRQDPGQGLRLIYYSQIVNDFQKGDIAEGYSVSREKKESFPLTVTSAQKNPTAFYLCASSNGANTGELFFGEGSRLTVL.

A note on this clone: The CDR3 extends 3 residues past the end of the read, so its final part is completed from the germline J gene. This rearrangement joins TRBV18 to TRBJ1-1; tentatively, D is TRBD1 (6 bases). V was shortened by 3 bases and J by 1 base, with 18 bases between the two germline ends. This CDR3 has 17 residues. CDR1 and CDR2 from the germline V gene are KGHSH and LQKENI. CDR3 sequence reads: CASSPQTIIQGNTEAFF. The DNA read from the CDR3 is TGTGCCAGCTCACCGCAAACAATAATACAGGGGAACACTGAA.

CDR3 region: CASSMGGASQETQYF. The sequenced part of the CDR3 DNA is TGTGCCAGTAGTATGGGGGGGGCTTCCCAAGAGACG. The J gene is TRBJ2-3, the V gene TRBV19; the D gene is possibly TRBD2 (7 bases). The CDR3 end falls 3 residues outside the read, so it is completed with the germline J gene. Germline assignment: CDR1 LNHDA and CDR2 SQIVND (reference sequence). This CDR3 is built from 15 residues.

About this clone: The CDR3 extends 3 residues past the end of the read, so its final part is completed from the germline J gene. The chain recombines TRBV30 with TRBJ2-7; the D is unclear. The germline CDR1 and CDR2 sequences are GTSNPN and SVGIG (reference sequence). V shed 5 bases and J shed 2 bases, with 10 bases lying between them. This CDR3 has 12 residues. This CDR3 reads CAWGRQAYEQYF. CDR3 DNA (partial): TGTGCCTGGGGGCGACAAGCCTACGAG.

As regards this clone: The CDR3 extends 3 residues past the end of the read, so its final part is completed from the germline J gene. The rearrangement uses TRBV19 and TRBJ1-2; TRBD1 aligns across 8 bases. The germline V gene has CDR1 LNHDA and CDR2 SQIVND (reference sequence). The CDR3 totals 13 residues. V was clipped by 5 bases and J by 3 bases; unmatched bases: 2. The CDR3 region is CASSSQGDYGYTF. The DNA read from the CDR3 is TGTGCCAGTAGTTCACAGGGGGACTATGGC.

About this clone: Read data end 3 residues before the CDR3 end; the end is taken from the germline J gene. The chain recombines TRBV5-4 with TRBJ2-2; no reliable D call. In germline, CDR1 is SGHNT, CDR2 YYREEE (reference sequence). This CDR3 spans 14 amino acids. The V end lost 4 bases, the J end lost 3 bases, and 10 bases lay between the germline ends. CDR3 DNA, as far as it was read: TGTGCCAGCAGCGGCGACTCTTACACCGGGGAG. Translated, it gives CASSGDSYTGE. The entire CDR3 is CASSGDSYTGELFF.

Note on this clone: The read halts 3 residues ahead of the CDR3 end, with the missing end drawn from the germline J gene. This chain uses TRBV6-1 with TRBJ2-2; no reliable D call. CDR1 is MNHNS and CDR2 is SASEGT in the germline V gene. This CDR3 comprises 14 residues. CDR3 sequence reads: CASREQSTNEKLFF. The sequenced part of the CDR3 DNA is TGTGCCAGCAGGGAACAATCAACTAATGAAAAG.

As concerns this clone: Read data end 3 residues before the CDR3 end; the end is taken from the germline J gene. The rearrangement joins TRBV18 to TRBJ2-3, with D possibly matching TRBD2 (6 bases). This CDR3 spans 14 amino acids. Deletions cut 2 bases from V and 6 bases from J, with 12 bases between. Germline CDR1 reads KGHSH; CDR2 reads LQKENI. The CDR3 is CASSPGLAFDTQYF. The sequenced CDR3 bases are TGTGCCAGCTCACCAGGGCTAGCGTTCGATACG.

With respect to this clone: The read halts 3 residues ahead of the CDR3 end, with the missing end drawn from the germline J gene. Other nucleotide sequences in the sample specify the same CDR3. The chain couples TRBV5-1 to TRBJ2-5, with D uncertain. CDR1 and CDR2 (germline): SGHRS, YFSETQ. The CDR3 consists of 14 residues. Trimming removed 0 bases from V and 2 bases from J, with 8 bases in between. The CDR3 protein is CASSLVASQETQYF. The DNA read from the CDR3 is TGCGCCAGCAGCTTGGTGGCAAGTCAAGAGACC.

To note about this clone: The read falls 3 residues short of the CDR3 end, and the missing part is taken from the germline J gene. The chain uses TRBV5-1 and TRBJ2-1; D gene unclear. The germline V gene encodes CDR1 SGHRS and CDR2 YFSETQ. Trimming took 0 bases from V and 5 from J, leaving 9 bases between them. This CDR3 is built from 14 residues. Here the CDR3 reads CASSLDLEHNEQFF. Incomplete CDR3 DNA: TGCGCCAGCAGCTTGGATCTAGAACACAATGAG.

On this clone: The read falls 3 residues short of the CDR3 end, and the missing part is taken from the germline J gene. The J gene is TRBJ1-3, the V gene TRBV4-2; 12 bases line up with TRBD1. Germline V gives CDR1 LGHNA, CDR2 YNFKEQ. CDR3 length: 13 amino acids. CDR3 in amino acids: CASSQEGQGAIYF. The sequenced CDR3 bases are TGTGCCAGCAGCCAAGAGGGACAGGGGGCT.

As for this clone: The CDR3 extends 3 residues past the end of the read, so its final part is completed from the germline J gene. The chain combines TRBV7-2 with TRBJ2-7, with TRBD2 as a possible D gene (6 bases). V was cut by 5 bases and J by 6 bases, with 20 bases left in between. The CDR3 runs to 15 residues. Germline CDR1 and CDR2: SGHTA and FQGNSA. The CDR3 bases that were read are TGTGCCAGCAGCCTTCCAAGCGGGCCGTCGGTCGAG. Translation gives CASSLPSGPSVE. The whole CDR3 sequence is CASSLPSGPSVEQYF.

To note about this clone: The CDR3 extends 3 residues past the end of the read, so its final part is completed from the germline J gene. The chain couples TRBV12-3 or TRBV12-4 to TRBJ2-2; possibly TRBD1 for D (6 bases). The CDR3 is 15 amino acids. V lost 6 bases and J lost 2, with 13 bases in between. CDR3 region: CASSRGQLNTGELFF. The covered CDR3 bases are TGTGCCAGCAGCCGCGGACAGCTTAACACCGGGGAG.

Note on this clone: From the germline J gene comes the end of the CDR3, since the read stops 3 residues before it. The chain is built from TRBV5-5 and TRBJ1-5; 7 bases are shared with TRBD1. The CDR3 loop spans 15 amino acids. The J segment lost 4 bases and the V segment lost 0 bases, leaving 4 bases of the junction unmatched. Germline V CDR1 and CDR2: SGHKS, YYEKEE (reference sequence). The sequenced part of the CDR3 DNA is TGTGCCAGCAGCTTGGACGGGACAGCGAATCAGCCC. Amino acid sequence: CASSLDGTANQP. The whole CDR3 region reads CASSLDGTANQPQHF.

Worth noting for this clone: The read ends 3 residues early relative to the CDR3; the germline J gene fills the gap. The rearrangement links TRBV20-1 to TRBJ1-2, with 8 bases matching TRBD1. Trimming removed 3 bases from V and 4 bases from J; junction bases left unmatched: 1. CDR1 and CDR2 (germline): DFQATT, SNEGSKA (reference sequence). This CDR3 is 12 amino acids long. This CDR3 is CSASGQGYGYTF. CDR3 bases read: TGCAGTGCTAGTGGACAGGGCTATGGC.

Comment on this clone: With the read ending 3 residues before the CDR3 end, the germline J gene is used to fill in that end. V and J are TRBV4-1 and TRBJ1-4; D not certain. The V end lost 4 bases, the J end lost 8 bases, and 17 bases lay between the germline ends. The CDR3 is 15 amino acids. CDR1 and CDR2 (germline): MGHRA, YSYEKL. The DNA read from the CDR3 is TGCGCCAGCAGCCCACGGAGGACTTTCGAGGAAAAA. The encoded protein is CASSPRRTFEEK. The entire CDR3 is CASSPRRTFEEKLFF.

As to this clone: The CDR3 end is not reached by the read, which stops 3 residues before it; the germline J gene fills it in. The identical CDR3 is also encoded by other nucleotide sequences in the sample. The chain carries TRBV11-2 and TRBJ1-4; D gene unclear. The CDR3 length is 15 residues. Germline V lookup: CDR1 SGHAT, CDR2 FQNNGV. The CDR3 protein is CASSLDPGSNSPLFF. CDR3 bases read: TGTGCCAGCAGCTTAGATCCGGGTAGCAATTCACCA. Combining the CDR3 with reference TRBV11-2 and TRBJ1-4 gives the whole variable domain EAGVAQSPRYKIIEKRQSVAFWCNPISGHATLYWYQQILGQGPKLLIQFQNNGVVDDSQLPKDRFSAERLKGVDSTLKIQPAKLEDSAVYLCASSLDPGSNSPLFFGSGTQLSVL.

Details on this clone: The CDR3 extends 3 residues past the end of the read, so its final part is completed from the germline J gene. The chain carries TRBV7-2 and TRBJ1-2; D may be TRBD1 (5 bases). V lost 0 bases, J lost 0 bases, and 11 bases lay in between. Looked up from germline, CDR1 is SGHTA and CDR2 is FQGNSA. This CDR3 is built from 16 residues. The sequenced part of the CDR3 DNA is TGTGCCAGCAGCTTAGCCCCGGGGGTAGCTAACTATGGC. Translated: CASSLAPGVANYG. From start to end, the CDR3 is CASSLAPGVANYGYTF. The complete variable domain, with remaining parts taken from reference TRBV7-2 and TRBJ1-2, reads GAGVSQSPSNKVTEKGKDVELRCDPISGHTALYWYRQSLGQGLEFLIYFQGNSAPDKSGLPSDRFSAERTGGSVSTLTIQRTQQEDSAVYLCASSLAPGVANYGYTFGSGTRLTVV.

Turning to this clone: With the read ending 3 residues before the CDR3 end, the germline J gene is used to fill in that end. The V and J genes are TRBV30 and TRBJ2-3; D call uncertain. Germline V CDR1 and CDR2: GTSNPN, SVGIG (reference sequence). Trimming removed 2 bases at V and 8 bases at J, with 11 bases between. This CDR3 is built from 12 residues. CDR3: CAWSQERSTQYF. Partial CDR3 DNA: TGTGCCTGGAGTCAGGAGAGGAGTACG.

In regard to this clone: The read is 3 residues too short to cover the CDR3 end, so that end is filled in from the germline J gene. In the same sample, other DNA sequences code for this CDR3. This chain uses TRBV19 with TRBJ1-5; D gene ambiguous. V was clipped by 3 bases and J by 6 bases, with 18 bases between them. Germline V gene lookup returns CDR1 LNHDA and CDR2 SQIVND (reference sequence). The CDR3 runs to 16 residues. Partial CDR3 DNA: TGTGCCAGTAGTATCGATTATTCCTCCGGTGGTCAGCCC. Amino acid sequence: CASSIDYSSGGQP. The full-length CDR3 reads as CASSIDYSSGGQPQHF.

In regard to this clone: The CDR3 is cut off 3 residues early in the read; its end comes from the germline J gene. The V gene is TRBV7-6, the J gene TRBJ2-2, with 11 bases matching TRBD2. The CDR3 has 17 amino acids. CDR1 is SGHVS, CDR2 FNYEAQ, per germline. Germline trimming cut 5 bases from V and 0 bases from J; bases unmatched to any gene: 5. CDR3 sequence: CASSKGTSGSNTGELFF. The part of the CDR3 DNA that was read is TGTGCCAGCAGCAAAGGGACTAGCGGTTCGAACACCGGGGAG.

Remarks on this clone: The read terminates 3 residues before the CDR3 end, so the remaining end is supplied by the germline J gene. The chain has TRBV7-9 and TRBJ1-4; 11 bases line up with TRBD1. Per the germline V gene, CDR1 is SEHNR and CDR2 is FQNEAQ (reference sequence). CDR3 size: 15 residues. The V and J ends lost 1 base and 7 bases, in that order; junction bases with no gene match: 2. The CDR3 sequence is CASSLGTGGSEKLFF. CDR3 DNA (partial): TGTGCCAGCAGCTTAGGGACAGGGGGCAGTGAAAAA.

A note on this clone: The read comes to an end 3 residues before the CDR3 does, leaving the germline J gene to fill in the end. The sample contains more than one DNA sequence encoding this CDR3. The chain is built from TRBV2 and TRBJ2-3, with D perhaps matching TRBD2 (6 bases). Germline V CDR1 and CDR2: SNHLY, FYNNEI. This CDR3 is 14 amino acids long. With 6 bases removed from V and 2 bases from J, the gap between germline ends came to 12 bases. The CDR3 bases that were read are TGTGCCAGCAGCCGGGACTTTCTCACAGATACG. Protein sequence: CASSRDFLTDT. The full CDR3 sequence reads CASSRDFLTDTQYF.

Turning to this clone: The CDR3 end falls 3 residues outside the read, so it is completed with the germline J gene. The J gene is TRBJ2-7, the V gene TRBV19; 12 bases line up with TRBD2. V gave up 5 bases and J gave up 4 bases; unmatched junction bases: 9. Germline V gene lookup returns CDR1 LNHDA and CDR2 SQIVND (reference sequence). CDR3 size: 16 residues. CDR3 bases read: TGTGCCAGTAGTTCCGCTCTAGCGGGAGGGGATTACGAG. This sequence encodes CASSSALAGGDYE. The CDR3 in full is CASSSALAGGDYEQYF.

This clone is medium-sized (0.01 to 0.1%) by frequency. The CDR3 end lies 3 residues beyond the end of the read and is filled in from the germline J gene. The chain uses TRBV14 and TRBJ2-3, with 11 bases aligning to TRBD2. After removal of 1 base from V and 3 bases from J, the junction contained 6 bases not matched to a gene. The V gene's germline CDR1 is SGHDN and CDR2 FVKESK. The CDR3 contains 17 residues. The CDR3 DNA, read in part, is TGTGCCAGCAGCCAAGGTCCTAGCGGGGGGATTACAGATACG. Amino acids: CASSQGPSGGITDT. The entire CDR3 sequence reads CASSQGPSGGITDTQYF.

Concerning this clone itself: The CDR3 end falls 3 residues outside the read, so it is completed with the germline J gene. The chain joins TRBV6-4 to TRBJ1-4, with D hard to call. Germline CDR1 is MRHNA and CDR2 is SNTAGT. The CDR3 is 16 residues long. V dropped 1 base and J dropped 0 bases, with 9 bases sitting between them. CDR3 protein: CASSDLQHSTNEKLFF. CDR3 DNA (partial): TGTGCCAGCAGTGACTTACAGCATTCAACTAATGAAAAA.

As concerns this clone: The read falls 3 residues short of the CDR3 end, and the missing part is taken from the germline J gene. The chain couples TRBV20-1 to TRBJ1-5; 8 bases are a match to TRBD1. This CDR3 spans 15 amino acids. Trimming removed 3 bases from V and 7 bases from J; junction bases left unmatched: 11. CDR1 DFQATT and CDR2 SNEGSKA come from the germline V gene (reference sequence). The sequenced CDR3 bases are TGCAGTGCTAGTTCGGGGGAGGCAGGGGGCCAGCCC. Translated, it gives CSASSGEAGGQP. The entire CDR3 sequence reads CSASSGEAGGQPQHF.

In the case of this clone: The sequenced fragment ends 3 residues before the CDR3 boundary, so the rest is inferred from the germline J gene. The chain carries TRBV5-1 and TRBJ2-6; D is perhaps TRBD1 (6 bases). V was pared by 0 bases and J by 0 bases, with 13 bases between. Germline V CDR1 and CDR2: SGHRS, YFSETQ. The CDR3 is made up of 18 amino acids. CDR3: CASSLAPGVNSGANVLTF. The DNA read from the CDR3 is TGCGCCAGCAGCTTGGCCCCAGGGGTAAACTCTGGGGCCAACGTC.

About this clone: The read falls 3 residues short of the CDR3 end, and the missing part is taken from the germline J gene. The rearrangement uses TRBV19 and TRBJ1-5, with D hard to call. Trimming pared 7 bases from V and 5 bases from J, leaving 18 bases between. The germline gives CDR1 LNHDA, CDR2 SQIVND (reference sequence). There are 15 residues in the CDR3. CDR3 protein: CASTSIHPLDQPQHF. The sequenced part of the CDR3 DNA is TGTGCCAGTACTAGTATCCACCCCTTAGATCAGCCC.